What follows are 27 T cell receptor beta chains derived from one specimen sequenced in a study of blood T cell repertoires in COVID-19. Generated by immunoSEQ multiplex PCR, the TCRdb table keeps only in-frame clones and is missing some. Among tens of thousands of clones listed, just over 85% were seen once. Material for sequencing was peripheral blood. Receptors originate from a man aged 65 to 85 with active or convalescent COVID-19.

V gene TRBV6-4 combines with J gene TRBJ1-1; D might be TRBD1 (5 bases). Germline V gene sequence: CDR1 MRHNA, CDR2 SNTAGT. This CDR3 spans 14 amino acids. The V and J ends lost 5 bases and 0 bases respectively, with 10 bases between them. Written as DNA, the CDR3 is TGTGCCAGCAGTCAGACAGAGCTGAACACTGAAGCTTTCTTT. This encodes CASSQTELNTEAFF.

This chain's CDR3 is CASSFGGTGLDTQYF. For the CDR3, the DNA is TGTGCCAGCAGCTTTGGAGGGACAGGGTTAGATACGCAGTATTTT. The chain links TRBV5-4 to TRBJ2-3; 9 bases are shared with TRBD1. The CDR3 is 15 amino acids. The trim removed 2 bases at V and 5 bases at J, leaving 6 bases unmatched. Germline V gene sequence: CDR1 SGHNT, CDR2 YYREEE (reference sequence).

This clone was observed a few times. The chain uses TRBV10-1 and TRBJ2-7; 7 nucleotides line up with TRBD1. Germline values: CDR1 WNHNN, CDR2 SYGVQD (reference sequence). CDR3 length: 15 amino acids. Germline trimming cut 8 bases from V and 2 bases from J; bases unmatched to any gene: 12. The CDR3 sequence is CASLRTRDSTYEQYF. The CDR3 nucleotides read TGCGCCAGCCTCCGTACGAGGGACAGTACCTACGAGCAGTACTTC.

The chain joins TRBV4-1 to TRBJ1-2, with D possibly TRBD1 on 6 matching bases. Germline CDR1 is MGHRA and CDR2 is YSYEKL. Trimming removed 1 base from V and 2 bases from J, with 11 bases in between. This CDR3 comprises 15 residues. The CDR3 reads CASSQGFRGNYGYTF. The CDR3 bases are TGCGCCAGCAGCCAAGGGTTCAGGGGAAACTATGGCTACACCTTC.

V usage is TRBV27 and J usage is TRBJ1-6; 7 bases agree with TRBD1. Germline V CDR1 and CDR2: MNHEY, SMNVEV (reference sequence). CDR3 length equals 15 residues. J was trimmed by 9 bases and V by 5 bases; bases with no gene match: 10. DNA for the CDR3: TGTGCCAGCAGTCCCGGGACAGCCTCGCGTTCACCCCTCCACTTT. As protein: CASSPGTASRSPLHF.

This chain uses TRBV4-1 with TRBJ2-1, with D maybe TRBD2 (6 bases). The CDR3 is 16 amino acids. CDR1 MGHRA and CDR2 YSYEKL come from the germline V gene. V lost 4 bases to trimming and J lost 5 bases, with 18 bases between them. CDR3 region: CASSLSRLEIDNEQFF. The CDR3 nucleotides are TGCGCCAGCAGCCTTAGTCGACTAGAAATCGACAATGAGCAGTTCTTC.

This clone was observed once. The chain links TRBV5-1 to TRBJ2-7; 7 bases fit TRBD2. The CDR3 has 14 amino acids. Germline CDR1 SGHRS, CDR2 YFSETQ. The V gene end was trimmed by 0 bases and the J gene end by 6 bases; junction bases not matched to a gene: 6. The CDR3 DNA is TGCGCCAGCAGCTTGGCCGGGGGGACGAGCGAGCAGTACTTC. It codes for CASSLAGGTSEQYF.

The chain couples TRBV30 to TRBJ1-2; no clear D gene. With 3 bases removed from V and 2 bases from J, the gap between germline ends came to 10 bases. The CDR3 is 13 residues long. Germline V gene lookup returns CDR1 GTSNPN and CDR2 SVGIG (reference sequence). In DNA form, the CDR3 reads TGTGCCTGGAGCCCGGCGGGGAACTATGGCTACACCTTC. As protein: CAWSPAGNYGYTF.

CDR3 nucleotide sequence: TGTGCCAGCTCTCCTTTCGGACTAGCGGAGGAGCAGTACTTC. This codes for CASSPFGLAEEQYF. V is TRBV18 and J is TRBJ2-7; 10 positions match TRBD2. Germline V gene data show CDR1 as KGHSH and CDR2 as LQKENI. This CDR3 has 14 residues. Trimming at V came to 6 bases and at J to 7 bases, leaving 9 bases not matched to a gene.

This chain links TRBV29-1 with TRBJ2-1, with D possibly TRBD2 on 5 matching bases. CDR3 length: 12 residues. Germline assignment: CDR1 SQVTM and CDR2 ANQGSEA. Trimming left V 7 bases short and J 4 bases short, with 11 bases between. In DNA, the CDR3 is TGCAGCGCCGGGGTAGCGTACAATGAGCAGTTCTTC. This codes for CSAGVAYNEQFF.

The rearrangement joins TRBV5-1 to TRBJ2-5; the D is unclear. Germline V CDR1 and CDR2: SGHRS, YFSETQ. The CDR3 length is 13 residues. Trimming took 3 bases from V and 5 from J, leaving 11 bases between them. The chain's CDR3 is CASSSDFVETQYF. CDR3 DNA: TGCGCCAGCAGCTCAGACTTCGTCGAGACCCAGTACTTC.

This clone was counted only a few times. J is TRBJ2-1 and V is TRBV4-2; the match to TRBD2 covers 10 bases. V shed 5 bases and J 5 bases; nucleotides not matched to a gene: 9. This CDR3 comprises 16 residues. Germline loops: CDR1 LGHNA, CDR2 YNFKEQ. The CDR3, as DNA: TGTGCCAGCAGCACCGTCGGGACTAGCGCAAACAATGAGCAGTTCTTC. It is translated as CASSTVGTSANNEQFF.

This chain uses TRBV4-1 with TRBJ2-3, with 12 nucleotides matching TRBD2. Trimming took 2 bases from V and 5 from J; bases not matched to a gene: 8. The CDR3 extends over 17 amino acids. Germline V gene lookup returns CDR1 MGHRA and CDR2 YSYEKL. The CDR3 DNA sequence: TGCGCCAGCAGCCAACCTCTAGCGGGAGGGCCGGAAGATACGCAGTATTTT. As protein: CASSQPLAGGPEDTQYF.

The J gene is TRBJ2-5, the V gene TRBV6-5; a possible D gene is TRBD1 (6 bases). The V end lost 8 bases, the J end lost 5 bases, and 18 bases lay between the germline ends. In germline, CDR1 is MNHEY, CDR2 SVGAGI. The CDR3 contains 14 residues. This CDR3 is CASALGGRLETQYF. CDR3 nucleotides: TGTGCCAGCGCATTAGGGGGAAGGTTGGAGACCCAGTACTTC.

The V and J genes are TRBV2 and TRBJ1-2; TRBD1 agrees at 10 bases. Germline CDR1 reads SNHLY; CDR2 reads FYNNEI. The CDR3 extends over 13 amino acids. V lost 8 bases to trimming and J lost 2 bases; unmatched junction nucleotides: 2. CDR3 region: CASRTGGNYGYTF. The DNA of the CDR3 is TGTGCCAGCCGGACAGGGGGGAACTATGGCTACACCTTC.

V is TRBV9 and J is TRBJ1-3; D gene uncertain. The CDR3 loop spans 15 amino acids. V dropped 3 bases and J dropped 0 bases, with 10 bases sitting between them. Germline CDR1 SGDLS, CDR2 YYNGEE. Here the CDR3 DNA reads TGTGCCAGCAGCGCCAGGCTGGGCTCTGGAAACACCATATATTTT. Residues: CASSARLGSGNTIYF.

The J gene is TRBJ2-6, the V gene TRBV30; the D is unclear. V lost 6 bases, J lost 0 bases, and 6 bases lay in between. Germline values: CDR1 GTSNPN, CDR2 SVGIG (reference sequence). CDR3 length equals 13 residues. The CDR3 DNA reads TGTGCCTGTGACATCTCTGGGGCCAACGTCCTGACTTTC. It specifies CACDISGANVLTF.

This sequence joins TRBV19 and TRBJ2-7; D perhaps matches TRBD2 (5 bases). Germline V gene data show CDR1 as LNHDA and CDR2 as SQIVND (reference sequence). With 4 bases removed from V and 3 bases from J, the gap between germline ends came to 10 bases. The CDR3 has 13 residues. CDR3 sequence: CASSTSRVYEQYF. Written as DNA, the CDR3 is TGTGCCAGTAGTACCTCGAGGGTCTACGAGCAGTACTTC.

This chain connects TRBV3-1 (or the pseudogene TRBV3-2) to TRBJ1-3, with D possibly being TRBD1 (5 bases). Trimming removed 1 base from V and 0 bases from J, with 7 bases in between. CDR3 length equals 15 residues. Looked up from germline, CDR1 is LGHDT and CDR2 is YNNKEL (reference sequence). CDR3 bases: TGTGCCAGCAGCCAAGGACAGTTCTCTGGAAACACCATATATTTT. Protein sequence: CASSQGQFSGNTIYF.

The rearrangement links TRBV18 to TRBJ2-7; no definite D call. This CDR3 is built from 15 residues. Germline V lookup: CDR1 KGHSH, CDR2 LQKENI. The germline V and J ends were trimmed by 3 bases and 7 bases, with 19 bases remaining between them. CDR3 sequence: CASSPPVGQAGEQYF. In DNA form, the CDR3 reads TGTGCCAGCTCACCCCCGGTTGGGCAGGCAGGAGAGCAGTACTTC.

The chain employs TRBV5-1 and TRBJ1-1; 11 nucleotides match TRBD1. V lost 4 bases and J lost 0; bases outside the gene matches: 5. The germline V gene has CDR1 SGHRS and CDR2 YFSETQ. CDR3 size: 16 residues. The DNA of the CDR3 is TGCGCCAGCAGCATCGGGACAGGGGGGATGAACACTGAAGCTTTCTTT. Translating it yields CASSIGTGGMNTEAFF.

This sequence joins TRBV6-6 and TRBJ1-2; 11 bases are a match to TRBD1. The CDR3 runs 15 residues. The V and J ends lost 4 bases and 4 bases, in that order; junction bases with no gene match: 5. Germline V CDR1 and CDR2: MNHNY, SVGAGI (reference sequence). The chain's CDR3 is CASSSGTGGGYGYTF. The CDR3, as DNA: TGTGCCAGCAGTTCGGGGACAGGGGGAGGCTATGGCTACACCTTC.

The chain is built from TRBV2 and TRBJ2-7; unclear D gene. Between the trimmed V and J ends, which lost 5 bases and 1 base, there was a span of 9 bases. The CDR3 extends over 13 amino acids. The germline V gene has CDR1 SNHLY and CDR2 FYNNEI. CDR3 residues: CASSSLRSYEQYF. The CDR3 DNA follows: TGTGCCAGCAGTTCTCTTAGATCCTACGAGCAGTACTTC.

In this sample, this clone turned up a few times. The CDR3 DNA sequence: TGCGCCAGCACCCCCACGGTAGCGGGAACCTACAATGAGCAGTTCTTC. Translated: CASTPTVAGTYNEQFF. This chain connects TRBV5-1 to TRBJ2-1, with 8 bases that match TRBD2. Per germline, CDR1 SGHRS and CDR2 YFSETQ. The CDR3 spans 16 residues. After removal of 6 bases from V and 2 bases from J, the junction contained 10 bases not matched to a gene.

The chain joins TRBV6-5 to TRBJ1-6, with TRBD1 identical over 8 bases. This CDR3 contains 15 residues. Germline V gives CDR1 MNHEY, CDR2 SVGAGI. V lost 6 bases and J lost 7; bases outside the gene matches: 8. CDR3 DNA sequence: TGTGCCAGCAGAAGAGGGGGACAGGCGAATTCACCCCTCCACTTT. It codes for CASRRGGQANSPLHF.

Regarding this clone: The same CDR3 is also encoded by other DNA sequences in this sample. V usage is TRBV27 and J usage is TRBJ2-7, with 11 bases lining up with TRBD1. Germline V CDR1 and CDR2: MNHEY, SMNVEV (reference sequence). Losses at the gene ends were 2 bases for V and 2 bases for J; bases not matched to a gene: 2. This CDR3 comprises 15 residues. The CDR3 coding sequence is TGTGCCAGCAGTTTACTGGGACAGGGGGCCTACGAGCAGTACTTC. Its protein product is CASSLLGQGAYEQYF.

With regard to this clone: Other DNA sequences of this sample code for an identical CDR3. The gene calls are TRBV9 and TRBJ2-3, with TRBD2 matching over 7 bases. With 3 bases clipped from V and 0 bases from J, the junction kept 4 bases outside the gene matches. This CDR3 region has 15 residues. Germline-derived CDR1 and CDR2 are SGDLS and YYNGEE. The CDR3 sequence is CASSGGSTSTDTQYF. CDR3 coding DNA: TGTGCCAGCAGCGGCGGGAGTACTAGCACAGATACGCAGTATTTT.